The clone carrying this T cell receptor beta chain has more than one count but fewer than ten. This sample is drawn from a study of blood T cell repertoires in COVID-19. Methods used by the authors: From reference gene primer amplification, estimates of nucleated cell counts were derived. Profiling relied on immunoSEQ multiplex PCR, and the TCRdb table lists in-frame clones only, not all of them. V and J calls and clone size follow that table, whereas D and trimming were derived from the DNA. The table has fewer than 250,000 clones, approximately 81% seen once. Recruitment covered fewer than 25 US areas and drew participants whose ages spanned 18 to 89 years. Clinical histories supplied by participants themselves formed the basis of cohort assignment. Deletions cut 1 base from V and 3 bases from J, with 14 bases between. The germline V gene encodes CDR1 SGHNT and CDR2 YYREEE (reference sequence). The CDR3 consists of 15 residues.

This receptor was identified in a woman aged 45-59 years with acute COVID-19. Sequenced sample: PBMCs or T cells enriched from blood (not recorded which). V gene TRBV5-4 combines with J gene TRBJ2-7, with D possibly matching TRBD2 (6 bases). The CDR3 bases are TGTGCCAGCAGCTTGATGTTAGGCGGGAACTACGAGCAGTACTTC. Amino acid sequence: CASSLMLGGNYEQYF.